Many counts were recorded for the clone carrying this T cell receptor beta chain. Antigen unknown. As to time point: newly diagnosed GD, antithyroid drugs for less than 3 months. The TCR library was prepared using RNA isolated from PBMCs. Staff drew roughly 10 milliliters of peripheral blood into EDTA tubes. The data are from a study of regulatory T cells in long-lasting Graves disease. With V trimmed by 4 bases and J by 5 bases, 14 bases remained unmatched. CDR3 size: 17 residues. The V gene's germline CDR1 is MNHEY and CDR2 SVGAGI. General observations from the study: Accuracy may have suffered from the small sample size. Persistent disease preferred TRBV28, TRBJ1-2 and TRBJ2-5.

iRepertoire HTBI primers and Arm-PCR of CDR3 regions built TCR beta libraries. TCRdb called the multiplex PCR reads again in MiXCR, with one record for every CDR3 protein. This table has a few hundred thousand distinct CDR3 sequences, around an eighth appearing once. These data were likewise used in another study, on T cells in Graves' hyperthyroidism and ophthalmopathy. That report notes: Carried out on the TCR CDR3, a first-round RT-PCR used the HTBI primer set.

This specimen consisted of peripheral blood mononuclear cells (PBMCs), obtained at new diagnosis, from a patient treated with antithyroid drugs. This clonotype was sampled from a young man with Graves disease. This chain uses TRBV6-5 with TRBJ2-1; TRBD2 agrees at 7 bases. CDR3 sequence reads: CASSWGIGSGTDNEQFF. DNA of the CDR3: TGTGCCAGCAGTTGGGGGATCGGGAGCGGGACTGACAATGAGCAGTTCTTC.